This T cell receptor beta chain was retrieved from a study of T cell responses to AZD1222 COVID-19 vaccine. Study-wide results and caveats: Donors were chiefly white British, with a greater number of females, and clonal diversity was perhaps underestimated. Spike-wide coverage was observed for vaccine-associated CD4 TCRs, with dominant responses at 160-218 and 743-854. With two AZD1222 doses given, Spike-specific TCR breadth and depth both rose.

Germline-derived CDR1 and CDR2 are LGHNA and YSLEER. The CDR3 consists of 16 residues. V was clipped by 0 bases and J by 1 base, with 11 bases between them. Only in-frame clones appear in the TCRdb table, and some are missing; sequencing was by immunoSEQ multiplex PCR. The sample yields about 120,000 clones, approximately 90% seen once. About this clone: Its target is not known.

Doses given second, at about 4 or about 12 weeks, were pooled. The chain has TRBV4-3 and TRBJ2-3; D may match TRBD1 or TRBD2 (5 bases each). The material was peripheral blood, obtained 28 days after the second AZD1222 dose. The receptor's source is an adult who received the AZD1222 COVID-19 vaccine. The CDR3 DNA reads TGCGCCAGCAGCCAAGACGGGGCGGGCGGCACAGATACGCAGTATTTT. Protein: CASSQDGAGGTDTQYF.